This is a list of T cell receptor beta chains from one sample in a study of PD-1 blockade in classical Hodgkin lymphoma. Clones were read by immunoSEQ multiplex PCR, and TCRdb kept only the in-frame ones, dropping some. This table has approximately 65,000 clones, about nine tenths appearing once. Specimen: peripheral blood mononuclear cells (PBMCs), collected at baseline. These receptors were taken from a human donor with classical Hodgkin lymphoma. CDR3s include the opening cysteine and the closing phenylalanine or tryptophan. A D gene is named only where the DNA matches it firmly. The size field is filled for only some rows; it gives once, few, many or a size class.

d_gene: TRBD2; len: 15; abundance: -; v_gene: TRBV5-1; j_gene: TRBJ2-5; CDR3aa: CASSLGASGFETQYF; CDR3nt: TGCGCCAGCAGCTTGGGGGCTAGCGGTTTCGAGACCCAGTACTTC
d_gene: -; len: 14; abundance: -; v_gene: TRBV6-4; j_gene: TRBJ1-3; CDR3aa: CASSEEYGGNTIYF; CDR3nt: TGTGCCAGCAGTGAAGAGTATGGTGGAAACACCATATATTTT
d_gene: -; len: 14; abundance: -; v_gene: TRBV6-5; j_gene: TRBJ2-7; CDR3aa: CASSPRAASYEQYF; CDR3nt: TGTGCCAGCAGTCCCCGGGCGGCCTCCTACGAGCAGTACTTC
d_gene: TRBD2; len: 20; abundance: -; v_gene: TRBV6-9; j_gene: TRBJ2-5; CDR3aa: CASSFLPTHQSRDYQETQYF; CDR3nt: TGTGCCAGCAGTTTTCTCCCCACCCACCAGTCGCGGGACTATCAAGAGACCCAGTACTTC
d_gene: -; len: 16; abundance: -; v_gene: TRBV7-3; j_gene: TRBJ1-6; CDR3aa: CASSLFDSSYNSPLHF; CDR3nt: TGTGCCAGCAGCTTATTTGACAGTTCCTATAATTCACCCCTCCACTTT
d_gene: TRBD1; len: 17; abundance: once; v_gene: TRBV27; j_gene: TRBJ1-1; CDR3aa: CASRLQGHSLMNTEAFF; CDR3nt: TGTGCCAGCAGGTTACAGGGGCACTCCTTAATGAACACTGAAGCTTTCTTT
d_gene: -; len: 12; abundance: -; v_gene: TRBV11-2; j_gene: TRBJ1-2; CDR3aa: CASSFPNYGYTF; CDR3nt: TGTGCCAGCAGCTTCCCTAACTATGGCTACACCTTC
d_gene: -; len: 17; abundance: -; v_gene: TRBV10-1; j_gene: TRBJ2-7; CDR3aa: CASSGMVRGTTTEEQYF; CDR3nt: TGCGCCAGCAGTGGAATGGTGCGGGGAACAACTACGGAGGAGCAGTACTTC
d_gene: TRBD1; len: 14; abundance: -; v_gene: TRBV2; j_gene: TRBJ1-1; CDR3aa: CASRPDRGWTEAFF; CDR3nt: TGTGCCAGCAGGCCGGACAGGGGGTGGACTGAAGCTTTCTTT
d_gene: -; len: 14; abundance: -; v_gene: TRBV19; j_gene: TRBJ1-4; CDR3aa: CASWGSPTNEKLFF; CDR3nt: TGTGCCAGTTGGGGATCTCCAACTAATGAAAAACTGTTTTTT
d_gene: TRBD1; len: 15; abundance: -; v_gene: TRBV19; j_gene: TRBJ2-7; CDR3aa: CASMGGRTGSDEQYF; CDR3nt: TGTGCCAGTATGGGGGGCCGGACAGGGTCCGACGAGCAGTACTTC
d_gene: TRBD1; len: 15; abundance: -; v_gene: TRBV5-4; j_gene: TRBJ1-6; CDR3aa: CASSLDGQGTSPLHF; CDR3nt: TGTGCCAGCAGCTTAGACGGACAGGGCACTTCACCCCTCCACTTT
d_gene: -; len: 12; abundance: -; v_gene: TRBV27; j_gene: TRBJ1-2; CDR3aa: CATTTGGYGYTF; CDR3nt: TGTGCCACTACGACAGGAGGGTATGGCTACACCTTC
d_gene: -; len: 15; abundance: -; v_gene: TRBV11-2; j_gene: TRBJ2-1; CDR3aa: CASSLDHGAMDEQFF; CDR3nt: TGTGCCAGCAGCTTAGACCATGGCGCCATGGATGAGCAGTTCTTC
d_gene: -; len: 13; abundance: -; v_gene: TRBV5-6; j_gene: TRBJ2-5; CDR3aa: CASSFRDPQTQYF; CDR3nt: TGTGCCAGCAGCTTTCGGGACCCTCAGACCCAGTACTTC
d_gene: -; len: 14; abundance: -; v_gene: TRBV28; j_gene: TRBJ2-7; CDR3aa: CASSSLLISYEQYF; CDR3nt: TGTGCCAGCAGCTCTCTTTTAATCTCCTACGAGCAGTACTTC
d_gene: -; len: 19; abundance: few; v_gene: TRBV28; j_gene: TRBJ1-5; CDR3aa: CASSSSTADSTYSNQPQHF; CDR3nt: TGTGCCAGCAGTTCTAGTACGGCGGACAGCACCTATAGCAATCAGCCCCAGCATTTT
d_gene: -; len: 14; abundance: -; v_gene: TRBV4-3; j_gene: TRBJ2-1; CDR3aa: CASSQLTVRGEQFF; CDR3nt: TGCGCCAGCAGCCAATTGACCGTTCGCGGGGAGCAGTTCTTC
d_gene: -; len: 15; abundance: -; v_gene: TRBV6-6; j_gene: TRBJ2-1; CDR3aa: CASSYWRGRWDEQFF; CDR3nt: TGTGCCAGCAGTTACTGGCGGGGTCGGTGGGATGAGCAGTTCTTC
d_gene: TRBD1; len: 17; abundance: -; v_gene: TRBV7-6; j_gene: TRBJ1-6; CDR3aa: CASSLWDRSSYNSPLHF; CDR3nt: TGTGCCAGCAGCTTGTGGGACAGGAGCTCCTATAATTCACCCCTCCACTTT